The clone carrying this TCR beta chain was found a few times. The sample is drawn from a study of spatial heterogeneity in lung cancer. Time point given: sample taken at primary tumor resection. Donors were around 70 untreated early-stage non-small cell lung cancer patients. In germline, CDR1 is SQVTM, CDR2 ANQGSEA. CDR3 length: 16 amino acids. Trimming stripped 4 bases from V and 0 bases from J, with 15 bases between. TCRdb re-called the 5' RACE reads with MiXCR, one entry per CDR3 protein. The sample lists tens of thousands of distinct CDR3 sequences, 9.5% to 15% seen once, with about 38% in the top ten.

V is TRBV29-1 and J is TRBJ1-4; no clear D. Sequenced here: PBMCs, sampled at surgery. The clonotype originates from a male donor with early-stage non-small cell lung cancer. In DNA form, the CDR3 reads TGCAGCGTTGGGTCCCCTAAGGGTACAACTAATGAAAAACTGTTTTTT. Its protein product is CSVGSPKGTTNEKLFF.